This T cell receptor beta chain comes out of a study of blood T cell repertoires in COVID-19. Study context: Sites across the United States, Italy and Spain contributed samples from acute and convalescent COVID-19. PBMCs, B-cell-depleted T cells, or T cells were the source of the cDNA or gDNA that made up the material.

In the study's own analysis: Reference gene primer amplification in the assay estimated nucleated cell counts. TCRdb's table, derived via immunoSEQ multiplex PCR, lists solely in-frame clones and lacks some. The V and J calls and clone size were taken over from that table, and D and trimming were inferred from the DNA. The sample contains around 270,000 clones, around 83% of which appear only once. Sequenced: peripheral blood. This TCR was sampled from a woman in her thirties or forties who had recovered from COVID-19.

The DNA of the CDR3 is TGTGCCATCAGGAGCGTTGGCACTGAAGCTTTCTTT. Encoded protein: CAIRSVGTEAFF. The chain uses TRBV10-3 and TRBJ1-1; D gene uncertain. Trimming removed 6 bases from V and 4 bases from J, with 9 bases in between. CDR1 ENHRY and CDR2 SYGVKD come from the germline V gene. The CDR3 runs to 12 residues.